This T cell receptor (beta chain) appears in the sequencing data of a study of control samples from healthy donors and cancer patients. Assay: immunoSEQ multiplex PCR; the TCRdb copy retains only in-frame clones and omits some. The table lists about 80,000 clones, roughly 82% of them singletons, with about 9.9% in the top ten. The V end was cut by 6 bases, the J end by 2 bases, with 11 bases between. The CDR3 loop spans 13 amino acids. The sequencing input was PBMCs. The source of this sequence is a man aged 60-69 years with head and neck cancer. This chain links TRBV12-3 or TRBV12-4 with TRBJ2-7; D gene uncertain. In DNA form, the CDR3 reads TGTGCCAGCAGAAAGGACGGTGCCTACGAGCAGTACTTC. Its protein is CASRKDGAYEQYF.